These 6 T cell receptor beta chains originate from one sample sequenced in a study of blood T cell repertoires in COVID-19. Here immunoSEQ multiplex PCR was the method, and the copy in TCRdb shows in-frame clones only, minus some. The sample gives some 390,000 clones, 80% to 90% of which show up once; roughly 1.1% is in the top ten. The source material was PBMCs or T cells enriched from blood (not recorded which). These receptors all stem from a man aged 25 to 40 who had recovered from COVID-19.

The V call is TRBV19, the J call TRBJ2-7; D possibly corresponds to TRBD2 (5 bases). CDR1 and CDR2 from the germline V gene are LNHDA and SQIVND (reference sequence). V gave up 6 bases and J gave up 4 bases, with 22 bases separating them. This CDR3 contains 16 residues. The CDR3 DNA reads TGTGCCAGTAGCCCGGCGGCGCGAGGGAAATATTACGAGCAGTACTTC. Translating gives CASSPAARGKYYEQYF.

The chain has TRBV25-1 and TRBJ1-2; D gene unclear. Germline CDR1 and CDR2: MGHDK and SYGVNS. V was pared by 2 bases and J by 7 bases, with 8 bases between. The CDR3 totals 12 residues. CDR3 sequence reads: CASSEGGRGYTF. CDR3 DNA: TGTGCCAGCAGTGAAGGAGGACGTGGCTACACCTTC.

This chain connects TRBV6-2 or TRBV6-3 to TRBJ1-1; 9 bases are shared with TRBD1. J gave up 4 bases and V 5 bases, and 8 bases lay outside the gene matches. The CDR3 has 15 residues. Per germline, CDR1 MNHEY and CDR2 SVGEGT. CDR3 bases: TGTGCCAGCAGTGGAACCGGGACAGGGTTCACTGAAGCTTTCTTT. Translation gives CASSGTGTGFTEAFF.

This clone appeared a few times. V usage is TRBV11-2 and J usage is TRBJ2-3, with TRBD2 matching over 9 bases. Unmatched junction bases numbered 10, after V lost 2 bases and J lost 4 bases. There are 17 residues in the CDR3. Germline CDR1 and CDR2: SGHAT and FQNNGV. CDR3 amino acids: CASSLYGSGRIPDTQYF. The DNA of the CDR3 is TGTGCCAGCAGCTTATATGGTAGCGGGAGAATTCCAGATACGCAGTATTTT.

The table lists this clone with a few counts. The J gene is TRBJ2-1, the V gene TRBV7-2; 7 bases align to TRBD1. The CDR3 covers 15 residues. J gave up 1 base and V 3 bases, and 3 bases lay outside the gene matches. The germline gives CDR1 SGHTA, CDR2 FQGNSA. CDR3 amino acids: CASSLGQLSYNEQFF. The CDR3 DNA follows: TGTGCCAGCAGCTTGGGACAGCTTTCCTACAATGAGCAGTTCTTC. Variable domain in full (rest from reference TRBV7-2 and TRBJ2-1): GAGVSQSPSNKVTEKGKDVELRCDPISGHTALYWYRQSLGQGLEFLIYFQGNSAPDKSGLPSDRFSAERTGGSVSTLTIQRTQQEDSAVYLCASSLGQLSYNEQFFGPGTRLTVL.

This rearrangement joins TRBV12-3 or TRBV12-4 to TRBJ2-4; D is uncertain. Between the trimmed V and J ends, which lost 6 bases and 8 bases, there was a span of 11 bases. The CDR3 runs to 12 residues. For the CDR3, the DNA is TGTGCCAGCAGAACGAACTTGGACATTCAGTACTTC. Encoded protein: CASRTNLDIQYF.